This passage covers 17 T cell receptor beta chains from one sample sequenced in a study of OX40 agonist ivuxolimab in advanced cancers. The repertoire was sequenced with immunoSEQ multiplex PCR; TCRdb's copy has only in-frame clones and lacks some. The table has about 61,000 clones, about 90% seen once. Here the sequenced sample was CD4+ or CD8+ T cells sorted from blood, taken in a trial of the OX40 agonist ivuxolimab. The receptors come from an adult with an advanced solid tumor such as melanoma, head and neck, liver or kidney cancer.

This chain uses TRBV9 with TRBJ1-4; the D gene is possibly TRBD1 (5 bases). V lost 2 bases to trimming and J lost 3 bases, with 20 bases between them. The CDR3 has 18 amino acids. Germline V gene lookup returns CDR1 SGDLS and CDR2 YYNGEE. The CDR3 sequence: CASSVFQGPVNPNEKLFF. As DNA, the CDR3 is TGTGCCAGCAGCGTCTTCCAGGGCCCCGTGAATCCTAATGAAAAACTGTTTTTT.

J is TRBJ1-2 and V is TRBV6-5; D unresolved. Germline loops: CDR1 MNHEY, CDR2 SVGAGI. Trimming pared 10 bases from V and 0 bases from J, leaving 12 bases between. The CDR3 is 13 residues long. CDR3 sequence reads: CATRALANYGYTF. CDR3 bases: TGTGCCACAAGGGCTCTAGCTAACTATGGCTACACCTTC.

There are a few counts of this clone. This chain links TRBV7-2 with TRBJ1-4; TRBD1 aligns across 8 bases. This CDR3 is 16 amino acids long. With V trimmed by 4 bases and J by 8 bases, 12 bases remained unmatched. Germline V gene data show CDR1 as SGHTA and CDR2 as FQGNSA. In nucleotides, the CDR3 is TGTGCCAGCAGCTCCGGGAGACAGGGGATCTTAGAAAAACTGTTTTTT. This codes for CASSSGRQGILEKLFF.

This chain joins TRBV5-6 and TRBJ2-7; 8 bases align to TRBD1. This CDR3 has 13 amino acids. The germline gives CDR1 SGHDT, CDR2 YYEEEE. V shed 5 bases, J shed 6 bases, and the junction held 7 bases outside the gene matches. CDR3 protein: CASRSGTGFEQYF. The CDR3 bases are TGTGCCAGCAGGTCCGGGACAGGCTTCGAGCAGTACTTC. Supplemented by reference TRBV5-6 and TRBJ2-7, the full variable domain reads DAGVTQSPTHLIKTRGQQVTLRCSPKSGHDTVSWYQQALGQGPQFIFQYYEEEERQRGNFPDRFSGHQFPNYSSELNVNALLLGDSALYLCASRSGTGFEQYFGPGTRLTVT.

This clone was counted a few times. The genes are TRBV2 and TRBJ1-5, with D unresolved. Between the trimmed V and J ends, which lost 7 bases and 1 base, there was a span of 11 bases. The CDR3 runs to 14 residues. CDR1 SNHLY and CDR2 FYNNEI come from the germline V gene. CDR3 loop: CASTGDYSNQPQHF. The CDR3 nucleotides are TGTGCCAGCACTGGGGATTACAGCAATCAGCCCCAGCATTTT.

The gene calls are TRBV4-2 and TRBJ1-1, with D tentatively TRBD1 (5 bases). Trimming shortened V by 5 bases and J by 0 bases, and 16 bases separated the two germline ends. Per the germline V gene, CDR1 is LGHNA and CDR2 is YNFKEQ. The length of the CDR3 is 16 residues. The CDR3 loop reads CASSSPTGTVNTEAFF. The CDR3 DNA reads TGTGCCAGCAGCAGCCCAACCGGGACTGTGAACACTGAAGCTTTCTTT.

The chain has TRBV11-2 and TRBJ1-3; 9 nucleotides line up with TRBD1. The CDR3 length is 16 residues. Trimming cost V 3 bases and J 0 bases; bases outside gene matches: 3. CDR1 is SGHAT, CDR2 FQNNGV, per germline. CDR3 nucleotide sequence: TGTGCCAGCAGCTTGACAGGGGGGTTCTCTGGAAACACCATATATTTT. It codes for CASSLTGGFSGNTIYF.

V and J are TRBV27 and TRBJ2-6; D is undetermined. The CDR3 spans 16 residues. Looked up from germline, CDR1 is MNHEY and CDR2 is SMNVEV (reference sequence). Trimming left V 6 bases short and J 0 bases short, with 12 bases between. CDR3 protein: CASSPTWSSGANVLTF. The CDR3 DNA reads TGTGCCAGCAGCCCGACCTGGTCCTCTGGGGCCAACGTCCTGACTTTC.

The V gene is TRBV7-3, the J gene TRBJ2-1, with D hard to call. Germline CDR1 reads SGHTA; CDR2 reads FQGTGA. This CDR3 comprises 14 residues. The ends were cut back, 3 bases at V and 3 bases at J, with 9 bases in the middle. CDR3 protein: CASSFRLNYNEQFF. The CDR3 coding sequence is TGTGCCAGCAGCTTCAGGCTGAACTACAATGAGCAGTTCTTC.

The genes are TRBV5-1 and TRBJ2-4; D unresolved. The germline V gene encodes CDR1 SGHRS and CDR2 YFSETQ. The CDR3 is 15 residues long. V lost 4 bases, J lost 3 bases, and 14 bases lay in between. In DNA form, the CDR3 reads TGCGCCAGCAGCCCGGATTCATGGGGCAAAAACATTCAGTACTTC. This encodes CASSPDSWGKNIQYF.

This chain joins TRBV11-2 and TRBJ2-2; 8 bases agree with TRBD1. CDR3 length: 19 residues. After removal of 5 bases from V and 1 base from J, the junction contained 15 bases not matched to a gene. Per the germline V gene, CDR1 is SGHAT and CDR2 is FQNNGV. The DNA of the CDR3 is TGTGCCAGCAGCACCTACAAAGGGAGGACAGGGCAGAACACCGGGGAGCTGTTTTTT. This codes for CASSTYKGRTGQNTGELFF.

This chain joins TRBV5-1 and TRBJ1-4; D uncertain. The CDR3 covers 15 residues. V lost 0 bases, J lost 5 bases, and 11 bases lay in between. The germline V gene encodes CDR1 SGHRS and CDR2 YFSETQ. In nucleotides, the CDR3 is TGCGCCAGCAGCTTGGCCGAAAGGGCGAATGAAAAACTGTTTTTT. It encodes CASSLAERANEKLFF. Full variable domain (missing parts from reference TRBV5-1 and TRBJ1-4): KAGVTQTPRYLIKTRGQQVTLSCSPISGHRSVSWYQQTPGQGLQFLFEYFSETQRNKGNFPGRFSGRQFSNSRSEMNVSTLELGDSALYLCASSLAERANEKLFFGSGTQLSVL.

The V and J genes are TRBV10-3 and TRBJ1-1; no clear D gene. This CDR3 contains 15 residues. Germline V gene sequence: CDR1 ENHRY, CDR2 SYGVKD. V dropped 1 base and J dropped 6 bases, with 15 bases sitting between them. The CDR3 bases are TGTGCCATCAGTGAGTTTGGGGAGGTGGGCGCTGAAGCTTTCTTT. Amino acids: CAISEFGEVGAEAFF.

V usage is TRBV7-2 and J usage is TRBJ1-6; a weak D match, TRBD1 (5 bases). V dropped 1 base and J dropped 0 bases, with 10 bases sitting between them. This CDR3 has 17 amino acids. Germline CDR1 is SGHTA and CDR2 is FQGNSA. CDR3 sequence (DNA): TGTGCCAGCAGCTTAGGGGGCAGCAGCTCCTATAATTCACCCCTCCACTTT. Protein sequence: CASSLGGSSSYNSPLHF. Full variable domain (remainder filled in from reference TRBV7-2 and TRBJ1-6): GAGVSQSPSNKVTEKGKDVELRCDPISGHTALYWYRQSLGQGLEFLIYFQGNSAPDKSGLPSDRFSAERTGGSVSTLTIQRTQQEDSAVYLCASSLGGSSSYNSPLHFGNGTRLTVT.

This clone turned up a few times. Written as DNA, the CDR3 is TGTGCCAGCAGCCAAGGGCCCCGGGGGGCGAACACCGGGGAGCTGTTTTTT. Translating it yields CASSQGPRGANTGELFF. The V gene is TRBV4-2, the J gene TRBJ2-2, with 7 bases that match TRBD2. V trimming: 1 base; J trimming: 0 bases; junction bases outside the gene matches: 5. Germline CDR1 and CDR2: LGHNA and YNFKEQ. The CDR3 totals 17 residues.

The J gene is TRBJ1-4, the V gene TRBV27; TRBD1 is a possible D gene (5 bases). The CDR3 sequence is 17 residues long. Germline CDR1 MNHEY, CDR2 SMNVEV (reference sequence). The V end was cut by 3 bases, the J end by 0 bases, with 14 bases between. The CDR3 bases are TGTGCCAGCAGTTTGAGGTGGGGGACCGCAACTAATGAAAAACTGTTTTTT. Amino acids: CASSLRWGTATNEKLFF.

The chain uses TRBV2 and TRBJ2-3, with D possibly being TRBD2 (6 bases). Germline V gene sequence: CDR1 SNHLY, CDR2 FYNNEI. The CDR3 consists of 15 residues. Trimming removed 4 bases at V and 0 bases at J, with 11 bases between. CDR3 sequence: CASSGLALSTDTQYF. The CDR3 DNA follows: TGTGCCAGCAGTGGGCTAGCGCTAAGCACAGATACGCAGTATTTT.